The rows below give T cell receptor beta chains drawn from one sample of a study of cytomegalovirus exposure and HLA in healthy donors. Using immunoSEQ multiplex PCR, the repertoire was profiled, and TCRdb retains in-frame clones only, with some absent. This table holds 150,000 to 200,000 clones, 75% to 90% found once. Sample: PBMCs. The receptors come from a woman aged 18-29 years in good health and CMV-seronegative. Both conserved end residues are part of each CDR3. The order of the fields is J gene, D gene, V gene, clone size, CDR3 protein, CDR3 DNA. D genes are given only for firm matches. Size is omitted from some rows. Given values are once, few, many or a class for expanded clones.

j_call: TRBJ1-2
d_call: TRBD1
v_call: TRBV11-2
clone_size: NA
cdr3_aa: CASSPRQGNYGYTF
cdr3_nt: TGTGCCAGCAGCCCTCGACAGGGCAACTATGGCTACACCTTC

j_call: TRBJ2-5
d_call: TRBD1
v_call: TRBV7-2
clone_size: NA
cdr3_aa: CASSDQIGTGRRGETQYF
cdr3_nt: TGTGCCAGCAGCGACCAGATCGGGACAGGTCGAAGGGGAGAGACCCAGTACTTC

j_call: TRBJ1-2
d_call: NA
v_call: TRBV4-3
clone_size: NA
cdr3_aa: CASSQDIGQLDGYTF
cdr3_nt: TGCGCCAGCAGCCAAGATATCGGACAGTTGGATGGCTACACCTTC

j_call: TRBJ2-5
d_call: NA
v_call: TRBV5-4
clone_size: NA
cdr3_aa: CASSLRTLQETQYF
cdr3_nt: TGTGCCAGCAGCTTGAGGACTCTCCAAGAGACCCAGTACTTC

j_call: TRBJ1-1
d_call: TRBD1
v_call: TRBV29-1
clone_size: NA
cdr3_aa: CSVEAWDRGATEAFF
cdr3_nt: TGCAGCGTTGAAGCCTGGGACAGGGGTGCGACTGAAGCTTTCTTT

j_call: TRBJ2-7
d_call: TRBD1
v_call: TRBV5-6
clone_size: NA
cdr3_aa: CASSFGDRGFHEQYF
cdr3_nt: TGTGCCAGCAGCTTCGGGGACAGGGGTTTCCACGAGCAGTACTTC

j_call: TRBJ2-2
d_call: NA
v_call: TRBV20-1
clone_size: NA
cdr3_aa: CSARARGELFF
cdr3_nt: TGCAGTGCTAGGGCTCGGGGAGAGCTGTTTTTT

j_call: TRBJ2-5
d_call: NA
v_call: TRBV7-3
clone_size: NA
cdr3_aa: CASSFSGEETQYF
cdr3_nt: TGTGCCAGCAGCTTTTCAGGGGAAGAGACCCAGTACTTC

j_call: TRBJ2-2
d_call: NA
v_call: TRBV9
clone_size: NA
cdr3_aa: CASGPRTANTGELFF
cdr3_nt: TGTGCCAGCGGTCCTAGGACAGCGAACACCGGGGAGCTGTTTTTT

j_call: TRBJ1-1
d_call: NA
v_call: TRBV4-1
clone_size: NA
cdr3_aa: CASSQELGTQNTEAFF
cdr3_nt: TGCGCCAGCAGCCAAGAACTCGGGACACAAAACACTGAAGCTTTCTTT

j_call: TRBJ1-1
d_call: NA
v_call: TRBV10-3
clone_size: NA
cdr3_aa: CAIRTDTEAFF
cdr3_nt: TGTGCCATCAGGACAGACACTGAAGCTTTCTTT

j_call: TRBJ2-2
d_call: NA
v_call: TRBV11-3
clone_size: NA
cdr3_aa: CASSLVYGGPNTGELFF
cdr3_nt: TGTGCCAGCAGCTTAGTTTACGGGGGACCGAACACCGGGGAGCTGTTTTTT

j_call: TRBJ1-4
d_call: NA
v_call: TRBV6-5
clone_size: NA
cdr3_aa: CASSYPGMGGEKLFF
cdr3_nt: TGTGCCAGCAGTTACCCAGGGATGGGCGGTGAAAAACTGTTTTTT

j_call: TRBJ2-7
d_call: TRBD1
v_call: TRBV9
clone_size: once
cdr3_aa: CASSVGDSSYEQYF
cdr3_nt: TGTGCCAGCAGCGTAGGGGACAGCTCCTACGAGCAGTACTTC

j_call: TRBJ2-7
d_call: TRBD2
v_call: TRBV4-2
clone_size: NA
cdr3_aa: CASSLGTSGLGGEQYF
cdr3_nt: TGTGCCAGCAGCCTAGGGACTAGCGGTCTAGGGGGCGAGCAGTACTTC

j_call: TRBJ1-2
d_call: NA
v_call: TRBV5-4
clone_size: NA
cdr3_aa: CASSLGRSPTF
cdr3_nt: TGTGCCAGCAGCTTAGGGAGGTCCCCTACCTTC

j_call: TRBJ1-3
d_call: TRBD1
v_call: TRBV5-1
clone_size: NA
cdr3_aa: CASSLQPGQGNGNTIYF
cdr3_nt: TGCGCCAGCAGCCTCCAACCGGGACAGGGTAATGGAAACACCATATATTTT

j_call: TRBJ2-1
d_call: TRBD2
v_call: TRBV7-2
clone_size: NA
cdr3_aa: CASSLAGREGDEQFF
cdr3_nt: TGTGCCAGCAGCTTAGCAGGGCGGGAGGGGGATGAGCAGTTCTTC

j_call: TRBJ1-1
d_call: TRBD1
v_call: TRBV19
clone_size: NA
cdr3_aa: CASDRGEGGGTEAFF
cdr3_nt: TGTGCCAGTGACAGGGGGGAGGGAGGAGGCACTGAAGCTTTCTTT

j_call: TRBJ1-1
d_call: NA
v_call: TRBV11-2
clone_size: NA
cdr3_aa: CASSLQGGTEAFF
cdr3_nt: TGTGCCAGCAGCTTACAGGGCGGCACTGAAGCTTTCTTT

j_call: TRBJ2-5
d_call: NA
v_call: TRBV27
clone_size: NA
cdr3_aa: CASSLIADEVETQYF
cdr3_nt: TGTGCCAGCAGTTTAATAGCGGATGAAGTGGAGACCCAGTACTTC

j_call: TRBJ2-2
d_call: TRBD1
v_call: TRBV5-1
clone_size: NA
cdr3_aa: CASSLDRGNTGELFF
cdr3_nt: TGCGCCAGCAGCTTGGACAGGGGTAACACCGGGGAGCTGTTTTTT

j_call: TRBJ2-1
d_call: NA
v_call: TRBV11-3
clone_size: NA
cdr3_aa: CASSEGLSNEQFF
cdr3_nt: TGTGCCAGCAGCGAGGGACTGTCCAATGAGCAGTTCTTC

j_call: TRBJ2-7
d_call: NA
v_call: TRBV7-9
clone_size: NA
cdr3_aa: CASSWDGGSYEQYF
cdr3_nt: TGTGCCAGCAGCTGGGACGGGGGCTCCTACGAGCAGTACTTC

j_call: TRBJ1-2
d_call: TRBD1
v_call: TRBV9
clone_size: NA
cdr3_aa: CASRRQGYGYTF
cdr3_nt: TGTGCCAGCCGGAGACAGGGCTATGGCTACACCTTC

j_call: TRBJ1-1
d_call: TRBD1
v_call: TRBV15
clone_size: NA
cdr3_aa: CATSKRDRLGNTEAFF
cdr3_nt: TGTGCCACCAGCAAGCGGGACAGGCTGGGAAACACTGAAGCTTTCTTT